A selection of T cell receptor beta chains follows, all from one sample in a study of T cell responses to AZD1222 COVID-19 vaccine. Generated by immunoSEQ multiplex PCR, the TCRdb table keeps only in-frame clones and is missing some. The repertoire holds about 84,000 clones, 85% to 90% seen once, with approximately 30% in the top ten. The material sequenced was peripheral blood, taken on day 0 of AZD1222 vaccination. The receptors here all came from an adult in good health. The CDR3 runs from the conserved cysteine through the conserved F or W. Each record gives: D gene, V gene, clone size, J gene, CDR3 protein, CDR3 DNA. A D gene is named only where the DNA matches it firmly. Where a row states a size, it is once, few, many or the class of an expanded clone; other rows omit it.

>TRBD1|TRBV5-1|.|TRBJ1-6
CASSLASQGAGSPLHF
TGCGCCAGCAGCTTGGCCTCCCAGGGGGCAGGTTCACCCCTCCACTTT
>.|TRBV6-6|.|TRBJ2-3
CASRGVVQTTDTQYF
TGTGCCAGCAGGGGGGTAGTCCAAACCACAGATACGCAGTATTTT
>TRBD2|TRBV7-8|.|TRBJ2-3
CASSSYLSGGPGDTQYF
TGTGCCAGCAGCTCCTATTTGTCGGGAGGGCCAGGAGATACGCAGTATTTT
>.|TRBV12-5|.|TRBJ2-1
CASGLVPGAHEQFF
TGTGCTAGTGGTTTGGTACCAGGGGCGCATGAGCAGTTCTTC
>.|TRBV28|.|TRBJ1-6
CASSLSSYNSPLHF
TGTGCCAGCAGTTTAAGCTCCTATAATTCACCCCTCCACTTT
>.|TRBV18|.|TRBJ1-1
CASSPYRDTEAFF
TGTGCCAGCTCACCATATAGGGACACTGAAGCTTTCTTT
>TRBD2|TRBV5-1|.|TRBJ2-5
CASSRGTSGTETQYF
TGCGCCAGCAGCAGGGGGACTAGCGGGACTGAGACCCAGTACTTC
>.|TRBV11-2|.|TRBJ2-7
CASSLTGADYEQYF
TGTGCCAGCAGCCTGACGGGGGCTGACTACGAGCAGTACTTC
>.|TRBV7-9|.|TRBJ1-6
CASSLARTNSPLHF
TGTGCCAGCAGCTTAGCCAGGACAAATTCACCCCTCCACTTT
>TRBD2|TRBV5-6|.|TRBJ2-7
CASSLAGDGRTVEQYF
TGTGCCAGCAGCTTGGCCGGAGACGGGAGGACGGTCGAGCAGTACTTC
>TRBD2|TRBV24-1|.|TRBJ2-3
CATAAVSGNTDTQYF
TGTGCCACCGCGGCCGTTAGCGGGAACACAGATACGCAGTATTTT
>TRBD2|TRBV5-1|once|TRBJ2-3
CASSLGASGRYVWSTDTQYF
TGCGCCAGCAGCTTAGGGGCTAGCGGGAGATACGTGTGGAGCACAGATACGCAGTATTTT
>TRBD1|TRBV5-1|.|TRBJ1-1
CASSLDGQGSEAFF
TGCGCCAGCAGCTTAGATGGACAGGGATCCGAAGCTTTCTTT
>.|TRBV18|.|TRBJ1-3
CASSSGVSSGNTIYF
TGTGCCAGCTCATCCGGGGTATCATCTGGAAACACCATATATTTT
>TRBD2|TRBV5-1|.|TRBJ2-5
CASSSNLAGVAETQYF
TGCGCCAGCAGCTCTAACCTAGCGGGAGTGGCAGAGACCCAGTACTTC
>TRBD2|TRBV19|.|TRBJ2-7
CASSIYLASGIYEQYF
TGTGCCAGTAGTATTTATTTGGCTAGCGGGATCTACGAGCAGTACTTC
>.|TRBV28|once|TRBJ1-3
CASSLFRGAFVNTIYF
TGTGCCAGCAGTCTATTCAGGGGCGCTTTTGTAAACACCATATATTTT
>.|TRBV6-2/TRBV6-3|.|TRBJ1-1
CASSYTSKNTEAFF
TGTGCCAGCAGTTACACCAGCAAGAACACTGAAGCTTTCTTT
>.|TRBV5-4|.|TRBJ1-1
CASSFIPGTHNTEAFF
TGTGCCAGCAGCTTTATCCCCGGGACACATAACACTGAAGCTTTCTTT
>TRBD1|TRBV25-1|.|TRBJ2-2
CASSEPDRGTGELFF
TGTGCCAGCAGTGAACCCGACAGGGGAACCGGGGAGCTGTTTTTT
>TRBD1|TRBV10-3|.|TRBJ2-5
CAISEGTATFETQYF
TGTGCCATCAGTGAAGGGACAGCCACCTTTGAGACCCAGTACTTC
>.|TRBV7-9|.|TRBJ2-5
CASSSGRQVEETQYF
TGTGCCAGCAGCTCGGGGAGACAGGTGGAAGAGACCCAGTACTTC
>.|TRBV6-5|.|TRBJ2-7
CASSYSRGTSYEQYF
TGTGCCAGCAGTTACTCGAGGGGTACCTCCTACGAGCAGTACTTC
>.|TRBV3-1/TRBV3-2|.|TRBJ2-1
CASSQVRGSIYNEQFF
TGTGCCAGCAGCCAAGTGCGAGGGAGTATCTACAATGAGCAGTTCTTC